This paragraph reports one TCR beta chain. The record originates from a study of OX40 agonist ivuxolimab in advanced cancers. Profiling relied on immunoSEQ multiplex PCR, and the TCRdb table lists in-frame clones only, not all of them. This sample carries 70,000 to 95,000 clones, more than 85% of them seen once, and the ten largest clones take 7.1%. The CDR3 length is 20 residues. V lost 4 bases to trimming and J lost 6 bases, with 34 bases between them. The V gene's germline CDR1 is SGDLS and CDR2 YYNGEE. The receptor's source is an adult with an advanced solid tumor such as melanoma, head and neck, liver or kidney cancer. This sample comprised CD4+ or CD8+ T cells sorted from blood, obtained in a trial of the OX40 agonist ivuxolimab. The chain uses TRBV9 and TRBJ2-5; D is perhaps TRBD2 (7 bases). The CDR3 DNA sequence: TGTGCCAGCAGCCGTAGGGGGGAAATAACTGCGGGGGACCTAGAGAAGACCCAGTACTTC. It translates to CASSRRGEITAGDLEKTQYF.